The clone carrying this TCR beta chain was picked up a small number of times. Documented time point: newly diagnosed GD, antithyroid drugs for less than 3 months. PBMC RNA was the source of the TCR library. Building the TCR beta libraries relied on iRepertoire HTBI primers, and CDR3 regions underwent Arm-PCR. TCRdb re-called the multiplex PCR reads with MiXCR, one entry per CDR3 protein. The sample lists over 500,000 distinct CDR3 sequences, 15% to 20% occurring once. CDR3 length: 16 residues. With V trimmed by 5 bases and J by 2 bases, 3 bases remained unmatched. The germline V gene encodes CDR1 SGHVS and CDR2 FNYEAQ. This sample is part of a study of regulatory T cells in long-lasting Graves disease. The sample was also reused in another study, on T cells in Graves' hyperthyroidism and ophthalmopathy. As that report states: Patients aged 18 to 65 with hyperthyroidism were newly diagnosed, with duration under 2 months. Patients showing uncontrolled infection, other autoimmune disease, pregnancy or lactation were ineligible. First-round RT-PCR targeting the TCR CDR3 was performed with the HTBI primer set. Blood also showed most of the thyroid clonotypes that were expanded above 0.001.

The chain carries TRBV7-6 and TRBJ2-7; 16 bases align to TRBD2. Sample: peripheral blood mononuclear cells (PBMCs), taken at new diagnosis, from a patient treated with antithyroid drugs. The sequence was collected from a man aged 18 to 35 with Graves disease. The CDR3 is CASSRGTSGRAYEQYF. The CDR3 DNA reads TGTGCCAGCAGCCGGGGGACTAGCGGGAGGGCCTACGAGCAGTACTTC.